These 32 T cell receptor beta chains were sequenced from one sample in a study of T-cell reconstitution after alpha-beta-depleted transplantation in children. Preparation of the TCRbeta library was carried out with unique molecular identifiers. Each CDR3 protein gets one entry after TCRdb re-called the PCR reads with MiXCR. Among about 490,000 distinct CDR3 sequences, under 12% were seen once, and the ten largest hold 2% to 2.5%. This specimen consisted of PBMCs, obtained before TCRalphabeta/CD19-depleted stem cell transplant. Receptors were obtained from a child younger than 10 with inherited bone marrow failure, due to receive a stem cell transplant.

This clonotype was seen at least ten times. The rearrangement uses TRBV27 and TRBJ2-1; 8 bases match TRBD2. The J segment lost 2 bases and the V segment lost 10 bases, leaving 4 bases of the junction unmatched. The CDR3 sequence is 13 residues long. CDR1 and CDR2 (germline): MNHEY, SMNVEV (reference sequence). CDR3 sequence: CATRTSTYNEQFF. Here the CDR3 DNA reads TGTGCCACCCGGACTAGCACCTACAATGAGCAGTTCTTC.

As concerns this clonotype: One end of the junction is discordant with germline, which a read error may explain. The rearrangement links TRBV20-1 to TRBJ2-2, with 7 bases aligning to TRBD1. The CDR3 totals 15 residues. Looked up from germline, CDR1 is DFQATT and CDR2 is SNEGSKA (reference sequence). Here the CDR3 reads CSARNRDRNTGELLF. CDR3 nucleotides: TGCAGTGCTAGAAATCGGGACAGAAACACCGGGGAGCTGCTTTTT.

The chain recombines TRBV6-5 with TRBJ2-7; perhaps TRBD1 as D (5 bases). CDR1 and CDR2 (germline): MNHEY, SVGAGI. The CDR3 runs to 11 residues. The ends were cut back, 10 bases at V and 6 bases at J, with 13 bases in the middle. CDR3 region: CATRQGFEQYF. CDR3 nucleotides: TGTGCCACTCGCCAGGGCTTCGAGCAGTACTTC.

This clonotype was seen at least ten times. The CDR3 region has the DNA TGTGCCAGCAGCGTAGACTCCTACAATGAGCAGTTCTTC. Protein: CASSVDSYNEQFF. The rearrangement uses TRBV9 and TRBJ2-1; D gene ambiguous. Germline CDR1 and CDR2: SGDLS and YYNGEE. Trimming left V 0 bases short and J 0 bases short, with 1 base between. The CDR3 consists of 13 residues.

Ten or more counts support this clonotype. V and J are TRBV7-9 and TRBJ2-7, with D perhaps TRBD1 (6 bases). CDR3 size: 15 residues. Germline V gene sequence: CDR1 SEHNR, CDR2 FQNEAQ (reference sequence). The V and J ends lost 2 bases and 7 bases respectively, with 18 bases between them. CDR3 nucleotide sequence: TGTGCCAGCAGCTTAAGGGGGTCTCCACTTGGGGAGCAGTACTTC. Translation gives CASSLRGSPLGEQYF.

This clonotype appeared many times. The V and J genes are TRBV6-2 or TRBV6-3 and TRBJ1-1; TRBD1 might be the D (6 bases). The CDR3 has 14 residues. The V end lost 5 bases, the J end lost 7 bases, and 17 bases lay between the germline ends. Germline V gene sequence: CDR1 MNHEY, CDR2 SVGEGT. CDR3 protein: CASSKGGTTGEAFF. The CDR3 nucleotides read TGTGCCAGCAGTAAGGGGGGGACAACTGGTGAAGCTTTCTTT.

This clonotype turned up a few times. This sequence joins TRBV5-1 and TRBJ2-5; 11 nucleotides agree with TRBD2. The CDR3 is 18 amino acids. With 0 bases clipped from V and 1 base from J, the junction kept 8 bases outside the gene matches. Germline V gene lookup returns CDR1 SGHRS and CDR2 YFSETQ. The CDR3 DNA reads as TGCGCCAGCAGCTTGGAGGGTAGCGGGAGGGACCTCCAAGAGACCCAGTACTTC. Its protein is CASSLEGSGRDLQETQYF. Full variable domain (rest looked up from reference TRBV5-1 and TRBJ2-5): KAGVTQTPRYLIKTRGQQVTLSCSPISGHRSVSWYQQTPGQGLQFLFEYFSETQRNKGNFPGRFSGRQFSNSRSEMNVSTLELGDSALYLCASSLEGSGRDLQETQYFGPGTRLLVL.

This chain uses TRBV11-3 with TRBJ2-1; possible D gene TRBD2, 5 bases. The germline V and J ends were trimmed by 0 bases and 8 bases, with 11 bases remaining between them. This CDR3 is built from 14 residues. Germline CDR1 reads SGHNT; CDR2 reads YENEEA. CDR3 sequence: CASSLDGMSYEQFF. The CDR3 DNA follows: TGTGCCAGCAGCTTAGACGGGATGAGTTATGAGCAGTTCTTC.

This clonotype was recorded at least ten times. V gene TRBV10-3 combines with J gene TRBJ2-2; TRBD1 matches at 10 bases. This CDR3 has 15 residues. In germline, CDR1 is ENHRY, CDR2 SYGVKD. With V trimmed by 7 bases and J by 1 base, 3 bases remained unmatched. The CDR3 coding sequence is TGTGCCATCACCGGACAGGGGGAGAACACCGGGGAGCTGTTTTTT. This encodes CAITGQGENTGELFF.

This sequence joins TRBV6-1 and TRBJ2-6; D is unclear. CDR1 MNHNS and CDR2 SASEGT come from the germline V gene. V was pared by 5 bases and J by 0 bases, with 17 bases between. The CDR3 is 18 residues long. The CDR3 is CASSLVGFPLSGANVLTF. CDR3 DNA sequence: TGTGCCAGCAGTCTCGTCGGGTTCCCACTCTCTGGGGCCAACGTCCTGACTTTC.

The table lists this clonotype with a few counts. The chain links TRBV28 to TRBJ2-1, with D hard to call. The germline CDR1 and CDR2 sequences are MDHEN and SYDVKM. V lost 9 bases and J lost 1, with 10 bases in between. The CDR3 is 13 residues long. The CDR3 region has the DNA TGTGCCAGTATCCCTAGGTCCTACAATGAGCAGTTCTTC. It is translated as CASIPRSYNEQFF.

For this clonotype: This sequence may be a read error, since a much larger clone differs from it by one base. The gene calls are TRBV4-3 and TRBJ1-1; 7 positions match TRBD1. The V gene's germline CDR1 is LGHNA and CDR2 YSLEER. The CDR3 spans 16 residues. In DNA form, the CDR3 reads TGCGCCAGCAGCCAAGAATTGACAGGGTGGGACACTGAAGTTTTCTTT. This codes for CASSQELTGWDTEVFF.

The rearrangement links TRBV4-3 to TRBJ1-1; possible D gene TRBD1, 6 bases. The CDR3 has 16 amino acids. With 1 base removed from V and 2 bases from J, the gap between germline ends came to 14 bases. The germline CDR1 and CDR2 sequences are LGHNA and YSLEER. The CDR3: CASSQGARGLNTEAFF. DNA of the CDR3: TGCGCCAGCAGCCAAGGCGCCCGGGGGCTAAACACTGAAGCTTTCTTT.

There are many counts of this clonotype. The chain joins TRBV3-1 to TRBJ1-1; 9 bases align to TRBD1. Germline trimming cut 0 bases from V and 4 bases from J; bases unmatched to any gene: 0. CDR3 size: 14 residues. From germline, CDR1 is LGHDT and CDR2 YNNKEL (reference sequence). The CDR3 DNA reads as TGTGCCAGCAGCCAAGAGACAGGGGGCACTGAAGCTTTCTTT. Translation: CASSQETGGTEAFF.

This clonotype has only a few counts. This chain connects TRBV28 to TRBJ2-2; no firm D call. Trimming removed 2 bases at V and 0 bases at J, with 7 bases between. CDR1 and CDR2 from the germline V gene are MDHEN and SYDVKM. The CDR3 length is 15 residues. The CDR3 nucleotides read TGTGCCAGCAGTTTACCCGCGCCGAACACCGGGGAGCTGTTTTTT. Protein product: CASSLPAPNTGELFF.

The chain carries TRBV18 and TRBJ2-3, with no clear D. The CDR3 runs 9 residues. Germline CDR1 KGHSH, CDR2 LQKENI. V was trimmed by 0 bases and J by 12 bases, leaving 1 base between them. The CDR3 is CASSPPQYF. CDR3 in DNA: TGTGCCAGCTCACCACCCCAGTATTTT. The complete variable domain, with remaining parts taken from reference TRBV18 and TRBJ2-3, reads NAGVMQNPRHLVRRRGQEARLRCSPMKGHSHVYWYRQLPEEGLKFMVYLQKENIIDESGMPKERFSAEFPKEGPSILRIQQVVRGDSAAYFCASSPPQYFGPGTRLTVL.

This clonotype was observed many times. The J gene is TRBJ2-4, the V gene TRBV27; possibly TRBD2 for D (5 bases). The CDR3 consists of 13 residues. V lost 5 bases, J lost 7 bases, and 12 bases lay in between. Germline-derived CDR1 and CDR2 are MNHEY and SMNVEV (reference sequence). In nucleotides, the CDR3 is TGTGCCAGCAGTATAACTAGTATCAACATTCAGTACTTC. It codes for CASSITSINIQYF.

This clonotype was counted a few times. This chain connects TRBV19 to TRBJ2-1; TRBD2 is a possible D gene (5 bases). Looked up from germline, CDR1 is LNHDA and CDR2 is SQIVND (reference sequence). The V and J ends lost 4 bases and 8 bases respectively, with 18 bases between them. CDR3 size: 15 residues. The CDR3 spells CASSSRGLLGHEQFF. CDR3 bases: TGTGCCAGTAGTAGCCGAGGGCTATTAGGGCATGAGCAGTTCTTC.

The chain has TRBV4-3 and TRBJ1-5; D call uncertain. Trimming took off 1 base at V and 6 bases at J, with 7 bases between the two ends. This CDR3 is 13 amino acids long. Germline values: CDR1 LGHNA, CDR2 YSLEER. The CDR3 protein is CASSQGVFQPQHF. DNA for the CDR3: TGCGCCAGCAGCCAAGGGGTTTTTCAGCCCCAGCATTTT.

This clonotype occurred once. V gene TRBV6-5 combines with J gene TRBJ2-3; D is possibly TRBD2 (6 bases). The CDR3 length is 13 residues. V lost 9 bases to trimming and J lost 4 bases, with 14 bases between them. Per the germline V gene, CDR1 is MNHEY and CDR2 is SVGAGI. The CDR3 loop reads CASRTSFADTQYF. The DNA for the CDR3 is TGTGCCAGTCGCACTAGCTTCGCAGATACGCAGTATTTT.

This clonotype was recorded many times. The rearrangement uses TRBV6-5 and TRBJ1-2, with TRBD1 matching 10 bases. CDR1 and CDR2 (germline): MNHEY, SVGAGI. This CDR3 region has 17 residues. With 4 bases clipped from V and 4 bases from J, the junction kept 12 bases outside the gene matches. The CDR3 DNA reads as TGTGCCAGCAGTTGGGCCCCAAGACAGGGGGCTAGCTATGGCTACACCTTC. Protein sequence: CASSWAPRQGASYGYTF.

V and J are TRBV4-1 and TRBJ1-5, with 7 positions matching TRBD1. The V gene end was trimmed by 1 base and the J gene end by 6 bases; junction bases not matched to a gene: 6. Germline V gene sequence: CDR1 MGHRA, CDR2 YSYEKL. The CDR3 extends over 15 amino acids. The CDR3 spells CASSQVDRDGQPQHF. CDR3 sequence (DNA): TGCGCCAGCAGCCAAGTAGACAGGGATGGTCAGCCCCAGCATTTT.

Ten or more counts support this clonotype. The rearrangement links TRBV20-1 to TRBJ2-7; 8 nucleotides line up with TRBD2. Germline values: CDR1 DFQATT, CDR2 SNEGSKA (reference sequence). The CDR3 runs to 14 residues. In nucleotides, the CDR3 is TGCAGTGCTAGAGATATCGCTTCGGCTAGCGGGTTGATGGTC. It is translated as CSARDIASASGLMV.

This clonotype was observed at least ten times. For the CDR3, the DNA is TGTGCCAGCAGTCAGAGAGAGCCCACAGATACGCAGTATTTT. Encoded protein: CASSQREPTDTQYF. The genes are TRBV6-1 and TRBJ2-3; D unclear. V was shortened by 5 bases and J by 2 bases, with 11 bases between the two germline ends. Germline V CDR1 and CDR2: MNHNS, SASEGT. The CDR3 is 14 amino acids.

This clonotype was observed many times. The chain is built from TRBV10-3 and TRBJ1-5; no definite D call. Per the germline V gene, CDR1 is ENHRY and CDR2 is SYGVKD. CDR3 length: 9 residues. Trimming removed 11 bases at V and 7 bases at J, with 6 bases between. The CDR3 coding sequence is TGTGCCGACCAACAGCCCCAGCATTTT. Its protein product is CADQQPQHF.

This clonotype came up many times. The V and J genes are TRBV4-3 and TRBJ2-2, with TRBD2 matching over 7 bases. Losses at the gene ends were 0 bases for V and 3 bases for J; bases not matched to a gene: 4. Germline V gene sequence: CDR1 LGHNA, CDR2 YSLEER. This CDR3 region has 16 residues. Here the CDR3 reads CASSQDAGDYTGELFF. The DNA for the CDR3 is TGCGCCAGCAGCCAAGATGCGGGAGACTACACCGGGGAGCTGTTTTTT.

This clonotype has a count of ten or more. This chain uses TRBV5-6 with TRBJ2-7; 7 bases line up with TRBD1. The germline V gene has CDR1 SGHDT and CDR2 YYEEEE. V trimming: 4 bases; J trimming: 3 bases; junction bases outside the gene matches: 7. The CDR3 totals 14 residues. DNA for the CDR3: TGTGCCAGCAGCCCCGGGACAGACTTCTACGAGCAGTACTTC. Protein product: CASSPGTDFYEQYF. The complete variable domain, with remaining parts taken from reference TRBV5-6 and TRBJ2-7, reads DAGVTQSPTHLIKTRGQQVTLRCSPKSGHDTVSWYQQALGQGPQFIFQYYEEEERQRGNFPDRFSGHQFPNYSSELNVNALLLGDSALYLCASSPGTDFYEQYFGPGTRLTVT.

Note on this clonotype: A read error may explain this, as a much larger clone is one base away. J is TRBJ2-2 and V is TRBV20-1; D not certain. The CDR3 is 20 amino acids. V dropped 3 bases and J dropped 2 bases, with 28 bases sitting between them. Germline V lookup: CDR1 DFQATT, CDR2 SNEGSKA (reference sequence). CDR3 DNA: TGCAGTGCTAGCCTACAGCTCCTAGTGTCCCCTGATCGAAACACCGGGGAGCTGTTTTTT. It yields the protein CSASLQLLVSPDRNTGELFF.

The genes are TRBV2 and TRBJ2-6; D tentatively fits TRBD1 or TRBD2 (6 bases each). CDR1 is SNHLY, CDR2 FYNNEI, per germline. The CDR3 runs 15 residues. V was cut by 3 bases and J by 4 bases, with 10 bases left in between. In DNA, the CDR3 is TGTGCCAGCAGTGATTGGGGGGCAGGGGCCAACGTCCTGACTTTC. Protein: CASSDWGAGANVLTF.

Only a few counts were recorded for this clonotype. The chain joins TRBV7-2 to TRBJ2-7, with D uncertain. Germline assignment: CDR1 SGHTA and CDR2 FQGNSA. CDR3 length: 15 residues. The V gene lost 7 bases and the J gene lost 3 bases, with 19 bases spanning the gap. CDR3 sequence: CASTVVASANYEQYF. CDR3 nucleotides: TGTGCCAGCACCGTAGTTGCTTCAGCCAACTACGAGCAGTACTTC.

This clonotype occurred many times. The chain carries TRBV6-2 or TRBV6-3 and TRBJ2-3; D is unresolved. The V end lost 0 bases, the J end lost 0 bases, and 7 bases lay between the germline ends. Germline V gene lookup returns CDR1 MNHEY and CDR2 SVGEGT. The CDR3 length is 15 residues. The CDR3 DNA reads TGTGCCAGCAGTTACTCGCCTTCTAGCACAGATACGCAGTATTTT. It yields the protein CASSYSPSSTDTQYF.

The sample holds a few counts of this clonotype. CDR3 amino acids: CASSRDGDNVNTEAFF. The CDR3 DNA reads TGCGCCAGCAGCCGCGACGGGGACAACGTCAACACTGAAGCTTTCTTT. The chain has TRBV4-3 and TRBJ1-1, with D possibly TRBD1 on 6 matching bases. Germline values: CDR1 LGHNA, CDR2 YSLEER. The CDR3 extends over 16 amino acids. V was cut by 4 bases and J by 2 bases, with 17 bases left in between.